This T cell receptor (beta chain) was sequenced for a study of blood T cell repertoires in COVID-19. Germline V CDR1 and CDR2: LGHDT, YNNKEL (reference sequence). V was pared by 4 bases and J by 4 bases, with 16 bases between. This CDR3 has 15 residues. This clone turned up a few times. Assay: immunoSEQ multiplex PCR; the TCRdb copy retains only in-frame clones and omits some. Of fewer than 250,000 clones listed, about 82% are singletons. The chain combines TRBV3-1 (or the pseudogene TRBV3-2) with TRBJ1-2; possibly TRBD1 for D (6 bases). The specimen was peripheral blood. This receptor was taken from a woman in her fifties or sixties with active or convalescent COVID-19. The CDR3 loop reads CASSRMFSDSYGYTF. The DNA of the CDR3 is TGTGCCAGCAGCCGAATGTTCTCGGACAGCTATGGCTACACCTTC.